A selection of T cell receptor beta chains follows, all from one sample in a study of cytomegalovirus exposure and HLA in healthy donors. TCRdb's copy holds only in-frame clones and misses some; the assay was immunoSEQ multiplex PCR. The sample lists 95,000 to 110,000 clones; about 80% were seen once. Material for sequencing was PBMCs. The receptors originated from a man younger than 40 in good health and CMV-seropositive. The CDR3 runs from the conserved cysteine through the conserved F or W. D genes are given only for firm matches. Expanded clones are given a class, and other clones once, few, many or no size at all.

TRBV21-1	-	TRBJ2-7	-	CASSDFQDRVSTYEQYF	TGTGCCAGCAGCGATTTCCAGGACAGGGTTTCTACCTACGAGCAGTACTTC
TRBV9	-	TRBJ2-1	-	CASSVDGGGVLTEQFF	TGTGCCAGCAGCGTAGATGGAGGGGGCGTATTGACTGAGCAGTTCTTC
TRBV5-1	-	TRBJ2-7	-	CASSLSKYEQYF	TGCGCCAGCAGCTTGAGCAAATACGAGCAGTACTTC
TRBV7-8	-	TRBJ2-5	TRBD2	CASSWAGGSNFETQYF	TGTGCCAGCAGCTGGGCGGGGGGCTCTAATTTTGAGACCCAGTACTTC
TRBV6-5	few	TRBJ1-6	-	CASSYSTGLENSPLHF	TGTGCCAGCAGTTACTCGACGGGGTTGGAAAATTCACCCCTCCACTTT
TRBV30	-	TRBJ2-5	-	CAWSVLAETQYF	TGTGCCTGGAGTGTCCTAGCGGAGACCCAGTACTTC
TRBV15	-	TRBJ1-5	-	CATSRSRTEYNQPQHF	TGTGCCACCAGCAGATCGAGGACAGAATACAATCAGCCCCAGCATTTT
TRBV7-8	few	TRBJ1-3	-	CASSAYSGLGNTIYF	TGTGCCAGCAGCGCTTACTCAGGGCTAGGAAACACCATATATTTT
TRBV5-1	-	TRBJ1-3	TRBD1	CASSSDRGKSGNTIYF	TGCGCCAGCAGCTCGGACAGGGGGAAGTCTGGAAACACCATATATTTT
TRBV19	-	TRBJ2-2	TRBD1	CASSMGQAYSNTGELFF	TGTGCCAGTAGTATGGGACAGGCTTACTCGAACACCGGGGAGCTGTTTTTT
TRBV4-1	-	TRBJ1-2	TRBD1	CASSQGDRGYGYGYTF	TGCGCCAGCAGCCAAGGGGACAGGGGATATGGCTATGGCTACACCTTC
TRBV4-2	-	TRBJ2-1	-	CASSQDWDTSNEQFF	TGTGCCAGCAGCCAAGACTGGGACACTTCAAATGAGCAGTTCTTC
TRBV14	-	TRBJ1-3	TRBD1	CASRRTGQGNTIYF	TGTGCCAGCAGGCGGACAGGGCAAGGAAACACCATATATTTT
TRBV19	-	TRBJ1-3	-	CASRPLTVFSGNTIYF	TGTGCCAGTAGACCCTTGACAGTTTTCTCTGGAAACACCATATATTTT
TRBV5-1	-	TRBJ2-6	-	CASSFDSPTNSGANGLTF	TGCGCCAGCAGCTTCGACAGTCCAACGAACTCTGGGGCCAACGGCCTGACTTTC
TRBV30	-	TRBJ2-7	-	CAWGGEWGAGYEQYF	TGTGCCTGGGGGGGCGAGTGGGGCGCGGGTTACGAGCAGTACTTC
TRBV5-5	-	TRBJ2-5	TRBD1	CASSQGQPETQYF	TGTGCCAGCAGCCAGGGACAGCCAGAGACCCAGTACTTC
TRBV6-5	-	TRBJ1-1	TRBD1	CASSWTGLNTEAFF	TGTGCCAGCAGCTGGACAGGGCTGAACACTGAAGCTTTCTTT
TRBV5-1	-	TRBJ2-3	TRBD1	CASSATGEWDTQYF	TGCGCCAGCAGCGCCACAGGGGAGTGGGATACGCAGTATTTT
TRBV19	-	TRBJ2-3	-	CASSRGTDTQYF	TGTGCCAGTAGTAGAGGCACAGATACGCAGTATTTT
TRBV6-4	-	TRBJ2-3	TRBD2	CASSRTSGNTDTQYF	TGTGCCAGCAGTCGGACTAGCGGTAACACAGATACGCAGTATTTT
TRBV10-3	-	TRBJ2-1	TRBD2	CAISEYSVVTSGGHNEQFF	TGTGCCATCAGTGAGTATTCGGTCGTGACTAGCGGGGGTCACAATGAGCAGTTCTTC
TRBV5-1	few	TRBJ2-3	-	CASSSGGSFNTDTQYF	TGCGCCAGCAGCTCGGGGGGCTCCTTTAACACAGATACGCAGTATTTT
TRBV7-9	-	TRBJ2-6	-	CASSPSIWQGFSGANVLTF	TGTGCCAGCAGCCCCTCCATCTGGCAGGGTTTCTCTGGGGCCAACGTCCTGACTTTC
TRBV6-6	-	TRBJ1-2	TRBD1	CASSPQGANYGYTF	TGTGCCAGCAGTCCACAGGGGGCCAACTATGGCTACACCTTC
TRBV9	-	TRBJ2-6	-	CASSVGGNYLSGANGLTF	TGTGCCAGCAGCGTAGGTGGGAACTACCTCTCTGGGGCCAACGGCCTGACTTTC
TRBV11-3	-	TRBJ2-7	TRBD1	CASSLAGTGSYEQYF	TGTGCCAGCAGCTTAGCTGGGACAGGGTCCTACGAGCAGTACTTC
TRBV19	-	TRBJ2-3	TRBD2	CASSIAHSGGASTDTQYF	TGTGCCAGTAGTATCGCCCATTCCGGGGGGGCTAGCACAGATACGCAGTATTTT
TRBV7-8	-	TRBJ1-6	TRBD1	CASSLGGTGFSPLHF	TGTGCCAGCAGCTTAGGGGGGACAGGGTTCTCACCCCTCCACTTT
TRBV5-4	-	TRBJ2-3	TRBD2	CASSSTSGSTDTQYF	TGTGCCAGCAGCTCTACTAGCGGGAGCACAGATACGCAGTATTTT
TRBV30	-	TRBJ1-3	-	CACQEGNTIYF	TGTGCCTGTCAGGAGGGTAACACCATATATTTT
TRBV7-5	-	TRBJ1-2	-	CARSPTGVNGYTF	TGTGCCAGAAGCCCAACAGGGGTGAACGGCTACACCTTC
TRBV4-1	-	TRBJ2-5	-	CASSQVDIKEQYF	TGCGCCAGCAGCCAAGTCGATATCAAAGAGCAGTACTTC
TRBV6-1	-	TRBJ2-3	TRBD1	CAILTGQGVDTQYF	TGTGCCATTCTGACGGGACAGGGGGTAGATACGCAGTATTTT
TRBV5-1	-	TRBJ2-2	TRBD2	CASSLVGLAGNTGELFF	TGCGCCAGCAGCTTGGTTGGACTAGCAGGGAACACCGGGGAGCTGTTTTTT
TRBV5-1	-	TRBJ2-7	TRBD1	CASSFGQGAFEQYF	TGCGCCAGCAGCTTTGGACAGGGGGCGTTCGAGCAGTACTTC
TRBV19	once	TRBJ2-1	TRBD1	CASSFDRVGNEQFF	TGTGCCAGTAGTTTCGACAGGGTAGGCAATGAGCAGTTCTTC
TRBV11-3	-	TRBJ2-6	TRBD1	CASSQGAGANVLTF	TGTGCCAGCAGCCAGGGGGCTGGGGCCAACGTCCTGACTTTC